Described below is a single TCR beta chain sequence and its context. The treatment denotes: randomized to nivolumab then ipilimumab (arm A) or the reverse (arm B). This entry comes from a study of sequential checkpoint blockade in melanoma. Across the study: DNA from over 80 pretreatment tumor samples underwent TCRβ immunosequencing. After nivolumab or ipilimumab alone, over 20 patients had week-13 rebiopsies.

Generated by immunoSEQ multiplex PCR, the TCRdb table keeps only in-frame clones and is missing some. The repertoire includes about 12,000 clones, approximately 27% of them detected once, and approximately 19% sits in the top ten. The CDR3 runs 13 residues. CDR1 is MNHGY, CDR2 SAAAGT, per germline. V shed 0 bases and J shed 9 bases, with 9 bases lying between them. This TCR was sampled from a human donor with melanoma. This sequence joins TRBV6-8 and TRBJ2-1; D remains ambiguous. Sequenced material: tumor tissue (inferred from file names), taken from a patient given nivolumab and ipilimumab in sequence. The CDR3, as DNA: TGTGCCAGCAGTTACTCGTGGGCAGTTGAGCAGTTCTTC. Translation: CASSYSWAVEQFF.